Listed below are T cell receptor beta chains from one sample, sequenced in a study of cytomegalovirus exposure and HLA in healthy donors. TCRdb's table, derived via immunoSEQ multiplex PCR, lists solely in-frame clones and lacks some. The sample lists approximately 95,000 clones, 81% seen once, with approximately 4% in the top ten. What was sequenced was PBMCs. The origin of the receptors is a woman in her 70s in good health and CMV-seropositive. CDR3s include the opening cysteine and the closing phenylalanine or tryptophan. A D gene is named only where the DNA matches it firmly. Rows give clone size only sometimes, using once, few, many, or a class for an expanded clone.

j_gene	abundance	d_gene	v_gene	CDR3nt	CDR3aa
TRBJ1-1	-	TRBD1	TRBV19	TGTGCCAGTAGTGGCGGGACAGGACAATTGAACACTGAAGCTTTCTTT	CASSGGTGQLNTEAFF
TRBJ2-1	-	TRBD1	TRBV28	TGTGCCAGCAGTCCCCAACCGGGACAGGGAATCGATGAGCAGTTCTTC	CASSPQPGQGIDEQFF
TRBJ2-2	few	TRBD2	TRBV4-2	TGTGCCAGCAGCCTGATGGCAGTCCCGGGACTAGCGGGAGCGACGAACACCGGGGAGCTGTTTTTT	CASSLMAVPGLAGATNTGELFF
TRBJ2-3	few	-	TRBV27	TGTGCCAGCAGTTTACAGGGCTATAGCACAGATACGCAGTATTTT	CASSLQGYSTDTQYF
TRBJ1-4	-	-	TRBV19	TGTGCCAGTAGTATGTTCGGCAGGGTAGGGGAAAAACTGTTTTTT	CASSMFGRVGEKLFF
TRBJ2-5	once	TRBD2	TRBV11-2	TGTGCCAGCAGCTTAGGTCCCCTAGCGGGAGAACAAGAGACCCAGTACTTC	CASSLGPLAGEQETQYF
TRBJ1-2	-	-	TRBV30	TGTGCCTGGAGGGCCTACGGCCGAGTCGAGGGTGGCTACACCTTC	CAWRAYGRVEGGYTF
TRBJ2-3	-	-	TRBV7-9	TGTGCCAGCAGCCCAGGCACAGATACGCAGTATTTT	CASSPGTDTQYF
TRBJ2-2	-	-	TRBV6-5	TGTGCCAGCAGCCTACGGGGCACCGGGGAGCTGTTTTTT	CASSLRGTGELFF
TRBJ2-7	-	TRBD1	TRBV28	TGTGCCAGCAGCACTTACCCGGGACAGGGTGTCTCCTACGAGCAGTACTTC	CASSTYPGQGVSYEQYF
TRBJ2-5	-	TRBD1	TRBV7-2	TGTGCCAGCAGCCCTGGACAGGGACGGGGGGAGACCCAGTACTTC	CASSPGQGRGETQYF
TRBJ2-5	-	TRBD2	TRBV9	TGTGCCAGCAGCGTAGGGGTTGGACTAGCGGGAGGCGGGGGAGAGACCCAGTACTTC	CASSVGVGLAGGGGETQYF
TRBJ2-4	-	-	TRBV5-6	TGTGCCAGCAGCTTATACGGAAACATTCAGTACTTC	CASSLYGNIQYF
TRBJ2-1	-	TRBD1	TRBV7-8	TGTGCCAGCAGCTTAGAAGGGACAGGGTACAATGAGCAGTTCTTC	CASSLEGTGYNEQFF
TRBJ1-1	-	TRBD1	TRBV30	TGTGCCTGCCCCCGGGACAGGGACTTCACTGAAGCTTTCTTT	CACPRDRDFTEAFF
TRBJ2-7	-	-	TRBV5-1	TGCGCCAGCAGCTTAACAGATTACGAGCAGTACTTC	CASSLTDYEQYF
TRBJ1-1	-	-	TRBV30	TGTGCCTGGAGTTCTGAGGCAGGGGCCACTGAAGCTTTCTTT	CAWSSEAGATEAFF
TRBJ1-1	-	-	TRBV30	TGTGCCTGGATAATAGGGGGTGAAGCTTTCTTT	CAWIIGGEAFF
TRBJ1-1	-	-	TRBV7-9	TGTGCCAGCAGCTTAATTCCGGGAACTGAAGCTTTCTTT	CASSLIPGTEAFF
TRBJ1-1	-	TRBD1	TRBV28	TGTGCCAGCTCCCGGGGATTCGGACAGGCTGAAGCTTTCTTT	CASSRGFGQAEAFF
TRBJ2-1	-	-	TRBV9	TGTGCCAGCAGCGTCGCCGGAAACAGCAAGTCCTACAATGAGCAGTTCTTC	CASSVAGNSKSYNEQFF
TRBJ2-4	-	TRBD2	TRBV7-2	TGTGCCAGCAGCTTAGAGGGACTAGCGGGACTAAAAAACATTCAGTACTTC	CASSLEGLAGLKNIQYF
TRBJ2-1	-	-	TRBV6-4	TGTGCCAGCAGTGACAGAGCCCACAATGAGCAGTTCTTC	CASSDRAHNEQFF
TRBJ2-2	-	TRBD1	TRBV11-3	TGTGCCAGCAGTCAGGGGACAGGGCATTCGGCCGGGGAGCTGTTTTTT	CASSQGTGHSAGELFF
TRBJ1-6	-	-	TRBV9	TGTGCCAGCAGCGAACAGGGAGCCCTAAATTCACCCCTCCACTTT	CASSEQGALNSPLHF
TRBJ2-2	-	TRBD1	TRBV27	TGTGCCAGCAGTTTCGGGGACAGGTACACCGGGGAGCTGTTTTTT	CASSFGDRYTGELFF
TRBJ2-7	few	TRBD1	TRBV12-5	TGTGCTAGTGGTTTCCAGGGGGTGGTCTCCTACGAGCAGTACTTC	CASGFQGVVSYEQYF
TRBJ1-1	-	TRBD1	TRBV11-1	TGTGCCAGCAGCTTACAGACAGGGGGCACTGAAGCTTTCTTT	CASSLQTGGTEAFF
TRBJ2-7	-	TRBD1	TRBV15	TGTGCCACCAGCAGAGATTTACCGGGACAGGGGTCCCACGAGCAGTACTTC	CATSRDLPGQGSHEQYF
TRBJ2-7	-	-	TRBV7-8	TGTGCCAGCAGGCCGGGTCTGAACTCCTACGAGCAGTACTTC	CASRPGLNSYEQYF
TRBJ2-7	-	-	TRBV7-2	TGTGCCAGCAGCTTAGTCACCTACGAGCAGTACTTC	CASSLVTYEQYF
TRBJ1-1	few	-	TRBV7-9	TGTGCCAGCAGCCTCAGGGGGAACACTGAAGCTTTCTTT	CASSLRGNTEAFF
TRBJ2-2	-	-	TRBV5-4	TGTGCCAGCAGCTTGGGGGTGGCGGGCTTAAGGAACACCGGGGAGCTGTTTTTT	CASSLGVAGLRNTGELFF
TRBJ2-1	-	TRBD1	TRBV7-9	TGTGCCAGCCGTCGACAGGGAGTTTACAATGAGCAGTTCTTC	CASRRQGVYNEQFF
TRBJ1-2	-	-	TRBV30	TGTGCCTGGAGTGCCGCCTCCCCCGGGGGCTACACCTTC	CAWSAASPGGYTF
TRBJ2-2	-	TRBD2	TRBV5-1	TGCGCCAGCAGCTTTTTAGCGGGGGACACCGGGGAGCTGTTTTTT	CASSFLAGDTGELFF
TRBJ2-5	-	-	TRBV27	TGTGCCAGCAGTTTATCTCCGGAGGTAAAGACCCAGTACTTC	CASSLSPEVKTQYF
TRBJ1-2	-	-	TRBV5-1	TGCGCCAGCAGCCCGGACGGGGACTATGGCTACACCTTC	CASSPDGDYGYTF
TRBJ2-3	once	TRBD2	TRBV6-5	TGTGCCAGCAGAGGGAGACTAGCTACCACAGATACGCAGTATTTT	CASRGRLATTDTQYF
TRBJ2-3	-	TRBD2	TRBV28	TGTGCCAGCCCCCCCCGACTAGCGGGAGGGCCTCCCACAGATACGCAGTATTTT	CASPPRLAGGPPTDTQYF
TRBJ2-7	once	-	TRBV6-6	TGTGCCAGCAACCCACAGGGGACTGACAACGAGCAGTACTTC	CASNPQGTDNEQYF
TRBJ2-5	-	TRBD2	TRBV18	TGTGCCAGCTCACCTAGACAAGCGGGGGGAGGGCAGTACTTC	CASSPRQAGGGQYF
TRBJ1-1	-	TRBD1	TRBV6-4	TGTGCCAGCAGTCCGGGACAGGGTGCCACTGAAGCTTTCTTT	CASSPGQGATEAFF
TRBJ2-7	many	-	TRBV5-1	TGCGCCAGCAGCCCGAGGGCCGCGGGGTCCACGTCTACCTCCTACGAGCAGTACTTC	CASSPRAAGSTSTSYEQYF
TRBJ1-1	few	TRBD1	TRBV2	TGTGCCAGCAGTAGCCGGACAGGGAACACTGAAGCTTTCTTT	CASSSRTGNTEAFF
TRBJ2-6	-	-	TRBV6-6	TGTGCCAGCACTCGAATGAGCTCTGGGGCCAACGTCCTGACTTTC	CASTRMSSGANVLTF
TRBJ2-7	-	TRBD2	TRBV5-1	TGCGCCAGCAGCTTGGCCCCGGGGGGTCACGAGCAGTACTTC	CASSLAPGGHEQYF
TRBJ1-2	once	TRBD1	TRBV5-8	TGTGCCAGCAGCCCACAGCCGACAGGGTATGGCTACACCTTC	CASSPQPTGYGYTF
TRBJ2-7	once	TRBD2	TRBV19	TGTGCCAGTAGTCCCCCTTTTGGGCGGGGGAACTACGAGCAGTACTTC	CASSPPFGRGNYEQYF
TRBJ2-1	-	TRBD1	TRBV5-4	TGTGCCAGCAGCTCCTGGACAGGGGCGTACAATGAGCAGTTCTTC	CASSSWTGAYNEQFF
TRBJ1-2	-	-	TRBV7-9	TGTGCCAGCAGCTTAGCCCTAACTGGTGCTGGCTACACCTTC	CASSLALTGAGYTF
TRBJ2-7	once	-	TRBV7-2	TGTGCCAGCAGCTTAGAAGGGACTCAAATACGGGAGCAGTACTTC	CASSLEGTQIREQYF
TRBJ2-1	-	-	TRBV5-6	TGTGCCAGCAGCTTGGCGAAGTGGAGAGACAATGAGCAGTTCTTC	CASSLAKWRDNEQFF
TRBJ2-1	-	-	TRBV7-2	TGTGCCAGCAGTTCGTCCCGCTACAATGAGCAGTTCTTC	CASSSSRYNEQFF
TRBJ2-7	-	TRBD1	TRBV18	TGTGCCAGCTCCGCGGACAGGAGCACCGAGCAGTACTTC	CASSADRSTEQYF